Below, 18 T cell receptor beta chains from the same sample are listed, as sequenced in a study of resident and recirculating memory T cells in vitiligo. TCRdb's table, derived via immunoSEQ multiplex PCR, lists solely in-frame clones and lacks some. The sample lists fewer than 85,000 clones, 90% to 95% occurring once. The material sequenced was blood. The receptors here all came from a male donor with vitiligo.

This chain connects TRBV9 to TRBJ1-2; D possibly corresponds to TRBD1 (6 bases). The CDR3 spans 17 residues. The V end lost 6 bases, the J end lost 3 bases, and 24 bases lay between the germline ends. Germline-derived CDR1 and CDR2 are SGDLS and YYNGEE. The CDR3 here is CASTPSNLRGIDYGYTF. In DNA, the CDR3 is TGTGCCAGCACCCCATCGAACCTCAGGGGCATTGACTATGGCTACACCTTC.

The V gene is TRBV5-1, the J gene TRBJ1-1; 9 bases align to TRBD1. CDR3 length: 13 residues. Germline assignment: CDR1 SGHRS and CDR2 YFSETQ. J was trimmed by 10 bases and V by 0 bases; bases with no gene match: 4. The CDR3 region is CASSLGQGVGAFF. The CDR3, as DNA: TGCGCCAGCAGCTTGGGACAGGGGGTCGGAGCTTTCTTT.

This chain links TRBV9 with TRBJ2-1; TRBD2 is a possible D gene (5 bases). CDR1 is SGDLS and CDR2 is YYNGEE in the germline V gene. The CDR3 is 13 residues long. Trimming took 3 bases from V and 5 from J, leaving 9 bases between them. The DNA for the CDR3 is TGTGCCAGCAGCGGCCGGAGGAACAATGAGCAGTTCTTC. Its protein product is CASSGRRNNEQFF.

The chain carries TRBV28 and TRBJ2-3; 7 bases align to TRBD2. The trim removed 6 bases at V and 2 bases at J, leaving 5 bases unmatched. Germline CDR1 and CDR2: MDHEN and SYDVKM. The CDR3 runs 14 residues. The CDR3: CASSLGGNTDTQYF. CDR3 bases: TGTGCCAGCAGCCTGGGGGGGAACACAGATACGCAGTATTTT.

The genes are TRBV6-5 and TRBJ2-7, with 9 bases matching TRBD1. The CDR3 totals 13 residues. From germline, CDR1 is MNHEY and CDR2 SVGAGI. V lost 0 bases to trimming and J lost 12 bases; unmatched junction nucleotides: 6. The CDR3 DNA is TGTGCCAGCAGTTACTCCCAACAGGGGGCATGGTACTTC. The encoded protein is CASSYSQQGAWYF.

The chain employs TRBV27 and TRBJ2-7; TRBD2 matches 16 bases. The V segment lost 4 bases and the J segment 3 bases; nucleotides outside the gene matches: 12. CDR3 length equals 19 residues. Germline CDR1 MNHEY, CDR2 SMNVEV (reference sequence). CDR3 sequence: CASSSPGTSGRADLYEQYF. CDR3 DNA sequence: TGTGCCAGCAGTTCCCCCGGGACTAGCGGGAGGGCCGACCTCTACGAGCAGTACTTC.

The chain combines TRBV7-8 with TRBJ2-7, with 9 positions matching TRBD2. The CDR3 runs to 13 residues. V lost 5 bases and J lost 7; bases outside the gene matches: 6. Germline values: CDR1 SGHVS, CDR2 FQNEAQ. CDR3 sequence: CASSRAGGREQYF. The CDR3 DNA reads TGTGCCAGCAGCCGGGCGGGAGGGCGGGAGCAGTACTTC.

This chain uses TRBV30 with TRBJ2-1, with TRBD2 as a possible D gene (6 bases). This CDR3 is 13 amino acids long. Trimming shortened V by 5 bases and J by 5 bases, and 13 bases separated the two germline ends. Germline V gene lookup returns CDR1 GTSNPN and CDR2 SVGIG (reference sequence). The CDR3 DNA follows: TGTGCCTGGGCTAAGTGGGAGGACAATGAGCAGTTCTTC. Translated: CAWAKWEDNEQFF.

This chain joins TRBV19 and TRBJ2-3; tentatively, D is TRBD2 (5 bases). V was cut by 7 bases and J by 4 bases, with 12 bases left in between. This CDR3 contains 13 residues. Germline lookup yields CDR1 LNHDA and CDR2 SQIVND (reference sequence). CDR3 in DNA: TGTGCCAGTACCAAAGGAGGATCAGATACGCAGTATTTT. It encodes CASTKGGSDTQYF.

The chain is built from TRBV9 and TRBJ1-2, with D perhaps matching TRBD1 (6 bases). V gave up 3 bases and J gave up 8 bases, with 14 bases separating them. The germline V gene has CDR1 SGDLS and CDR2 YYNGEE. This CDR3 contains 13 residues. CDR3 sequence (DNA): TGTGCCAGCAGCGGTTACAGGGCAGGAGGCTACACCTTC. The encoded protein is CASSGYRAGGYTF.

The rearrangement uses TRBV5-5 and TRBJ2-2; TRBD2 matches 7 bases. The CDR3 is made up of 15 amino acids. Germline V gene lookup returns CDR1 SGHKS and CDR2 YYEKEE (reference sequence). V dropped 6 bases and J dropped 6; count of bases not matched to a gene: 11. The CDR3 protein is CASTTNLADAGELFF. DNA of the CDR3: TGTGCCAGCACCACTAATCTAGCGGATGCCGGGGAGCTGTTTTTT.

CDR3 residues: CASSPLRRADTQYF. DNA of the CDR3: TGTGCCAGCAGCCCCCTGAGGAGGGCGGATACGCAGTATTTT. This chain links TRBV6-5 with TRBJ2-3; a weak D match, TRBD2 (6 bases). Germline assignment: CDR1 MNHEY and CDR2 SVGAGI. Trimming pared 6 bases from V and 6 bases from J, leaving 16 bases between. The CDR3 spans 14 residues.

This rearrangement joins TRBV28 to TRBJ2-5, with 9 bases that match TRBD1. The germline gives CDR1 MDHEN, CDR2 SYDVKM. The CDR3 extends over 16 amino acids. The ends lost 3 bases at V and 7 bases at J; junction bases unmatched: 12. The CDR3 reads CASSFRDRAPRGTQYF. The CDR3 DNA sequence: TGTGCCAGCAGTTTTAGGGACAGGGCCCCCCGGGGGACCCAGTACTTC.

This chain connects TRBV28 to TRBJ2-7; no clear D gene. V lost 1 base, J lost 0 bases, and 7 bases lay in between. CDR3 length: 14 amino acids. Germline loops: CDR1 MDHEN, CDR2 SYDVKM. CDR3 nucleotides: TGTGCCAGCAGTTTATTTGGCAGCTCCTACGAGCAGTACTTC. It encodes CASSLFGSSYEQYF. The full variable domain, rest sourced from reference TRBV28 and TRBJ2-7, is DVKVTQSSRYLVKRTGEKVFLECVQDMDHENMFWYRQDPGLGLRLIYFSYDVKMKEKGDIPEGYSVSREKKERFSLILESASTNQTSMYLCASSLFGSSYEQYFGPGTRLTVT.

J is TRBJ2-3 and V is TRBV2, with 11 bases lining up with TRBD2. After removal of 3 bases from V and 6 bases from J, the junction contained 8 bases not matched to a gene. CDR1 and CDR2 from the germline V gene are SNHLY and FYNNEI. The CDR3 spans 16 residues. In DNA form, the CDR3 reads TGTGCCAGCAGTGACGGGCTAGCGGGAGGCCTGGATACGCAGTATTTT. This sequence encodes CASSDGLAGGLDTQYF.

This clone appeared once. The chain joins TRBV2 to TRBJ2-5; D is unresolved. This CDR3 comprises 15 residues. V lost 5 bases and J lost 0, with 13 bases in between. Germline V CDR1 and CDR2: SNHLY, FYNNEI. CDR3: CASSNLQLNQETQYF. DNA of the CDR3: TGTGCCAGCAGTAACTTACAGCTAAACCAAGAGACCCAGTACTTC.

This clone has just one count. This sequence joins TRBV5-1 and TRBJ2-5; D possibly corresponds to TRBD1 (5 bases). This CDR3 region has 15 residues. Per germline, CDR1 SGHRS and CDR2 YFSETQ. Trimming took off 6 bases at V and 2 bases at J, with 17 bases between the two ends. The CDR3 sequence: CASTSLWGSQETQYF. In nucleotides, the CDR3 is TGCGCCAGCACCTCCCTGTGGGGCAGTCAAGAGACCCAGTACTTC.

V is TRBV5-8 and J is TRBJ1-5; TRBD1 aligns across 10 bases. Unmatched junction bases numbered 8, after V lost 4 bases and J lost 10 bases. The CDR3 sequence is 14 residues long. Per germline, CDR1 SGHTS and CDR2 YDEGEE. The CDR3 sequence: CASSNGQGEAPQHF. The CDR3 DNA reads as TGTGCCAGCAGCAACGGACAGGGGGAGGCACCCCAGCATTTT.